One sample yielded the 17 T cell receptor beta chains listed below, sequenced in a study of CD8 T cells in Susac syndrome. Random hexamers were used to reverse transcribe the RNA input (about 0.45 to 1 ug). MiXCR, applied by TCRdb to the immunoSEQ multiplex PCR reads, yields one record per CDR3 protein. This table holds roughly 120,000 distinct CDR3 sequences, about 95% found once. Sequenced material: CD4+ T cells from PBMCs. Every receptor here comes from a human donor in good health.

The rearrangement joins TRBV20-1 to TRBJ2-7; a weak D match, TRBD2 (6 bases). CDR3 length: 15 residues. V lost 6 bases and J lost 5, with 23 bases in between. Per the germline V gene, CDR1 is DFQATT and CDR2 is SNEGSKA (reference sequence). CDR3 region: CSAKAPGLRFHEQYF. The CDR3 DNA reads TGCAGTGCCAAGGCACCGGGACTCAGGTTCCACGAGCAGTACTTC.

V gene TRBV29-1 combines with J gene TRBJ1-1, with unresolved D. CDR1 and CDR2 from the germline V gene are SQVTM and ANQGSEA. The CDR3 sequence is 9 residues long. Trimming removed 6 bases at V and 3 bases at J, with 2 bases between. The CDR3 loop is CSVDTEAFF. Written as DNA, the CDR3 is TGCAGCGTCGACACTGAAGCTTTCTTT.

The chain is built from TRBV12-3 or TRBV12-4 and TRBJ2-2, with TRBD2 identical over 9 bases. This CDR3 spans 19 amino acids. V lost 5 bases and J lost 7; bases outside the gene matches: 20. The CDR3 DNA follows: TGTGCCAGCAGTAATAAAGGACCCGGGACTAGCATAATCGGCGGGGAGCTGTTTTTT. Translating it yields CASSNKGPGTSIIGGELFF.

The chain employs TRBV7-2 and TRBJ2-7, with D perhaps TRBD2 (5 bases). Between the trimmed V and J ends, which lost 1 base and 3 bases, there was a span of 13 bases. From germline, CDR1 is SGHTA and CDR2 FQGNSA. The CDR3 sequence is 15 residues long. Written as DNA, the CDR3 is TGTGCCAGCAGCTTAGTGCTAGCTGCCGGCTACGAGCAGTACTTC. It specifies CASSLVLAAGYEQYF.

The chain employs TRBV10-2 and TRBJ1-5, with D tentatively TRBD1 (6 bases). The CDR3 covers 14 residues. Germline V gene lookup returns CDR1 WSHSY and CDR2 SAAADI. The V and J ends lost 6 bases and 5 bases respectively, with 14 bases between them. CDR3 residues: CASRDSVADQPQHF. The CDR3 bases are TGCGCCAGCAGGGACAGTGTAGCGGATCAGCCCCAGCATTTT.

J is TRBJ2-2 and V is TRBV19, with 11 bases aligning to TRBD2. The CDR3 has 19 amino acids. Germline CDR1 and CDR2: LNHDA and SQIVND (reference sequence). The junction had 13 bases not matched to a gene; V was cut back by 6 bases and J by 1 base. Here the CDR3 reads CASSHGLLAGGKNTGELFF. In nucleotides, the CDR3 is TGTGCCAGTAGCCACGGTTTGTTAGCGGGAGGGAAGAACACCGGGGAGCTGTTTTTT.

This clonotype was recorded only once. V is TRBV4-1 and J is TRBJ1-1, with D maybe TRBD1 (5 bases). The CDR3 is made up of 14 amino acids. Germline V gene lookup returns CDR1 MGHRA and CDR2 YSYEKL. V was trimmed by 4 bases and J by 5 bases, leaving 14 bases between them. DNA of the CDR3: TGCGCCAGCAGCCTAGGAATGGGGCAGACTGAAGCTTTCTTT. Protein sequence: CASSLGMGQTEAFF.

The rearrangement uses TRBV3-1 and TRBJ2-1; no reliable D call. CDR3 size: 16 residues. Between the trimmed V and J ends, which lost 0 bases and 2 bases, there was a span of 11 bases. In germline, CDR1 is LGHDT, CDR2 YNNKEL (reference sequence). CDR3 in DNA: TGTGCCAGCAGCCAAGACTCGACCTTTACCTACAATGAGCAGTTCTTC. Protein sequence: CASSQDSTFTYNEQFF.

The V and J genes are TRBV2 and TRBJ2-1, with 8 bases aligning to TRBD2. Germline lookup yields CDR1 SNHLY and CDR2 FYNNEI. The V gene end was trimmed by 11 bases and the J gene end by 3 bases; junction bases not matched to a gene: 9. CDR3 length equals 14 residues. CDR3 protein: CADELAGNYNEQFF. CDR3 sequence (DNA): TGTGCCGACGAATTAGCGGGAAACTACAATGAGCAGTTCTTC.

This chain uses TRBV3-1 with TRBJ1-2; 7 bases are shared with TRBD1. The length of the CDR3 is 15 residues. Losses at the gene ends were 0 bases for V and 5 bases for J; bases not matched to a gene: 6. Per germline, CDR1 LGHDT and CDR2 YNNKEL (reference sequence). This CDR3 is CASSQDGTVAYGYTF. Here the CDR3 DNA reads TGTGCCAGCAGCCAAGACGGGACAGTGGCTTATGGCTACACCTTC.

This chain uses TRBV30 with TRBJ2-1; D is unresolved. The germline V gene encodes CDR1 GTSNPN and CDR2 SVGIG (reference sequence). Trimming cost V 0 bases and J 6 bases, with 3 bases left between them. This CDR3 contains 11 residues. The CDR3 sequence is CAWSVSNEQFF. The CDR3 nucleotides are TGTGCCTGGAGTGTAAGCAATGAGCAGTTCTTC.

This clonotype was seen once. The chain has TRBV6-5 and TRBJ2-1; TRBD2 is a possible D gene (6 bases). The CDR3 contains 19 residues. The V end was cut by 0 bases, the J end by 7 bases, with 25 bases between. From germline, CDR1 is MNHEY and CDR2 SVGAGI. DNA of the CDR3: TGTGCCAGCAGTTACTCGTTGCTCGCCCTACCGGGAGAGGGTAATGAGCAGTTCTTC. This codes for CASSYSLLALPGEGNEQFF.

This chain connects TRBV25-1 to TRBJ1-2; possible D gene TRBD1, 6 bases. The CDR3 length is 16 residues. With 1 base removed from V and 5 bases from J, the gap between germline ends came to 17 bases. Germline V gene data show CDR1 as MGHDK and CDR2 as SYGVNS. CDR3 nucleotides: TGTGCCAGCAGTGAATCTTTGTGGAGGGGGGGGTATGGCTACACCTTC. It codes for CASSESLWRGGYGYTF.

V is TRBV6-1 and J is TRBJ2-2; TRBD2 agrees at 9 bases. The CDR3 has 17 residues. The trim removed 5 bases at V and 6 bases at J, leaving 13 bases unmatched. Germline assignment: CDR1 MNHNS and CDR2 SASEGT. This CDR3 is CASSPPLVAGGAGELFF. For the CDR3, the DNA is TGTGCCAGCAGTCCCCCCCTGGTGGCGGGGGGGGCCGGGGAGCTGTTTTTT.

This chain connects TRBV7-2 to TRBJ2-3; D is uncertain. In germline, CDR1 is SGHTA, CDR2 FQGNSA. CDR3 size: 13 residues. Between the trimmed V and J ends, which lost 2 bases and 6 bases, there was a span of 9 bases. CDR3: CASSLTPADTQYF. DNA for the CDR3: TGTGCCAGCAGCTTAACCCCGGCGGATACGCAGTATTTT.

The chain joins TRBV19 to TRBJ1-2; D is uncertain. Trimming took off 0 bases at V and 2 bases at J, with 13 bases between the two ends. This CDR3 has 16 amino acids. Germline assignment: CDR1 LNHDA and CDR2 SQIVND (reference sequence). CDR3 sequence (DNA): TGTGCCAGTAGTATAGACCGAGGGTATGGCAACTATGGCTACACCTTC. Residues: CASSIDRGYGNYGYTF.

The chain couples TRBV15 to TRBJ1-2, with D perhaps matching TRBD1 (5 bases). Germline CDR1 LNHNV, CDR2 YYDKDF (reference sequence). Trimming pared 0 bases from V and 6 bases from J, leaving 8 bases between. This CDR3 comprises 13 residues. The CDR3 loop is CATSREQGHGYTF. The CDR3 region has the DNA TGTGCCACCAGCAGAGAGCAGGGACATGGCTACACCTTC.